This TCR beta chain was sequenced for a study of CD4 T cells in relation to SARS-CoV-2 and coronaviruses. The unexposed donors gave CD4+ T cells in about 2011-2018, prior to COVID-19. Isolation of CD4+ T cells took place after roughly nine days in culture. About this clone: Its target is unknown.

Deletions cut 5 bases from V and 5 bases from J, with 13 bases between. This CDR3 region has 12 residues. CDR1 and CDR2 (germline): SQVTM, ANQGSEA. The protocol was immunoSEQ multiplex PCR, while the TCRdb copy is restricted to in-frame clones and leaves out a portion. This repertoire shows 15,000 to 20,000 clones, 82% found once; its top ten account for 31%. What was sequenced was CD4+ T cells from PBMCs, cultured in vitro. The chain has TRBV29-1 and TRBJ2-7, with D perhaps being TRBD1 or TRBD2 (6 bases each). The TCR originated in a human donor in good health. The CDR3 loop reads CSVQSGAHEQYF. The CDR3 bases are TGCAGCGTTCAATCGGGGGCCCACGAGCAGTACTTC.